The 25 T cell receptor beta chains in this list originate from one sample, sequenced in a study of regulatory T cells in long-lasting Graves disease. Arm-PCR of CDR3 regions and iRepertoire HTBI primers were used to build TCR beta libraries. TCRdb itself ran the multiplex PCR reads through MiXCR, one entry per CDR3 protein. The table records roughly 500,000 distinct CDR3 sequences, around an eighth of them present only once. The time point: newly diagnosed GD, antithyroid drugs for less than 3 months. PBMC-extracted RNA yielded the TCR library. This sample also belongs to another study, concerning T cells in Graves' hyperthyroidism and ophthalmopathy.

The specimen comprised peripheral blood mononuclear cells (PBMCs), sampled at new diagnosis, from a patient treated with antithyroid drugs. The source of these receptors is a young man with Graves disease.

Ten or more counts support this clonotype. The chain is built from TRBV6-2 or TRBV6-3 and TRBJ2-7; 11 nucleotides align to TRBD2. The CDR3 covers 14 residues. Trimming at V came to 4 bases and at J to 9 bases, leaving 8 bases not matched to a gene. In germline, CDR1 is MNHEY, CDR2 SVGEGT. CDR3 amino acids: CASSFRRTSGLQYF. DNA for the CDR3: TGTGCCAGCAGTTTCCGGAGGACTAGCGGGTTGCAGTACTTC.

In this sample, this clonotype turned up many times. This chain links TRBV10-3 with TRBJ2-2; D is ambiguous. Deletions cut 6 bases from V and 8 bases from J, with 4 bases between. This CDR3 is 10 amino acids long. Germline lookup yields CDR1 ENHRY and CDR2 SYGVKD. The CDR3, as DNA: TGTGCCATCAGGGGAGGGGAGCTGTTTTTT. It codes for CAIRGGELFF.

Ten or more counts support this clonotype. The rearrangement uses TRBV20-1 and TRBJ2-7; maybe TRBD1 (6 bases). Germline V gene data show CDR1 as DFQATT and CDR2 as SNEGSKA (reference sequence). V was cut by 6 bases and J by 0 bases, with 12 bases left in between. CDR3 size: 13 residues. The CDR3 coding sequence is TGCAGTGCAACTTGGGACACCTCCTACGAGCAGTACTTC. It specifies CSATWDTSYEQYF.

Notes on this clonotype: A much larger clone differs from this one at a single base, so this may be a read error. The genes are TRBV5-1 and TRBJ1-1; 10 bases align to TRBD1. With V trimmed by 2 bases and J by 4 bases, 5 bases remained unmatched. The CDR3 runs to 15 residues. CDR1 is SGHRS and CDR2 is YFSETQ in the germline V gene. CDR3 coding DNA: TGCGCCAGCAGCTTAGGGACAGGGGTGGGCACTGAAGCTTTCTTT. This translates into CASSLGTGVGTEAFF.

This clonotype was seen only a few times. The J gene is TRBJ2-6, the V gene TRBV3-1; no clear D. The germline V gene encodes CDR1 LGHDT and CDR2 YNNKEL (reference sequence). The CDR3 has 15 amino acids. Trimming removed 4 bases from V and 3 bases from J, with 10 bases in between. The CDR3 nucleotides are TGTGCCAGCAGCCGCCGATTAGATGGGGCCAACGTCCTGACTTTC. This encodes CASSRRLDGANVLTF.

Many counts were recorded for this clonotype. The CDR3 DNA reads as TGTGCCAGCAGCTTAATAGCTAGCGGGAGTCACGAGCAGTACTTC. It translates to CASSLIASGSHEQYF. This chain links TRBV7-2 with TRBJ2-7; 10 bases match TRBD2. V gave up 2 bases and J gave up 5 bases; unmatched junction bases: 6. The germline CDR1 and CDR2 sequences are SGHTA and FQGNSA. The CDR3 totals 15 residues. Variable domain in full (rest from reference TRBV7-2 and TRBJ2-7): GAGVSQSPSNKVTEKGKDVELRCDPISGHTALYWYRQSLGQGLEFLIYFQGNSAPDKSGLPSDRFSAERTGGSVSTLTIQRTQQEDSAVYLCASSLIASGSHEQYFGPGTRLTVT.

About this clonotype: A much bigger clone sits one base away, suggesting this may be a read error. The chain links TRBV20-1 to TRBJ2-7; 7 nucleotides match TRBD2. CDR1 and CDR2 from the germline V gene are DFQATT and SNEGSKA (reference sequence). This CDR3 comprises 16 residues. The CDR3: CSAGDWRGGSGDEQYF. CDR3 sequence (DNA): TGCAGTGCTGGAGATTGGCGAGGCGGGAGCGGCGACGAGCAGTACTTC.

This clonotype was counted ten times or more. The chain employs TRBV5-1 and TRBJ2-1; 9 bases map to TRBD2. The CDR3 is made up of 15 amino acids. V shed 0 bases and J 5 bases; nucleotides not matched to a gene: 3. CDR1 is SGHRS, CDR2 YFSETQ, per germline. CDR3 in amino acids: CASSLGTSVNNEQFF. In DNA form, the CDR3 reads TGCGCCAGCAGCTTGGGGACTAGCGTTAACAATGAGCAGTTCTTC.

This clonotype was counted only a few times. This chain's CDR3 is CASSLVLPSGSSSTDTQYF. CDR3 coding DNA: TGTGCCAGCAGCTTAGTTCTTCCTAGCGGGAGTAGTAGCACAGATACGCAGTATTTT. The chain is built from TRBV7-8 and TRBJ2-3; 10 bases are a match to TRBD2. CDR1 is SGHVS and CDR2 is FQNEAQ in the germline V gene. The CDR3 covers 19 residues. Trimming at V came to 1 base and at J to 0 bases, leaving 10 bases not matched to a gene. The variable domain in full, completed from reference TRBV7-8 and TRBJ2-3, reads GAGVSQSPRYKVAKRGQDVALRCDPISGHVSLFWYQQALGQGPEFLTYFQNEAQLDKSGLPSDRFFAERPEGSVSTLKIQRTQQEDSAVYLCASSLVLPSGSSSTDTQYFGPGTRLTVL.

The chain is built from TRBV6-1 and TRBJ2-3; D unresolved. The CDR3 is 15 residues long. Trimming stripped 5 bases from V and 1 base from J, with 13 bases between. Germline V gene data show CDR1 as MNHNS and CDR2 as SASEGT. Here the CDR3 DNA reads TGTGCCAGCAGTACCGGGTCTGGCGGCACAGATACGCAGTATTTT. This encodes CASSTGSGGTDTQYF.

This clonotype has more than one count but fewer than ten. The rearrangement joins TRBV10-3 to TRBJ2-4; 12 positions match TRBD2. J lost 0 bases, V lost 0 bases, and 6 bases had no gene match. Germline CDR1 is ENHRY and CDR2 is SYGVKD. This CDR3 comprises 19 residues. Here the CDR3 DNA reads TGTGCCATCAGTGAGTCTGGGCTAGCGGGAGGGCTAGCCAAAAACATTCAGTACTTC. This encodes CAISESGLAGGLAKNIQYF.

The genes are TRBV6-4 and TRBJ2-1; D is undetermined. Trimming stripped 0 bases from V and 7 bases from J, with 7 bases between. Germline V gives CDR1 MRHNA, CDR2 SNTAGT. The CDR3 consists of 13 residues. CDR3 in DNA: TGTGCCAGCAGTGACTCGGCTAATAATGAGCAGTTCTTC. Translation gives CASSDSANNEQFF.

This clonotype was seen a handful of times. The CDR3: CASKEKLKNTEAFF. The CDR3 DNA sequence: TGTGCCAGCAAGGAAAAGCTCAAGAACACTGAAGCTTTCTTT. The genes are TRBV27 and TRBJ1-1; D unresolved. Germline V gene data show CDR1 as MNHEY and CDR2 as SMNVEV (reference sequence). The CDR3 totals 14 residues. Trimming pared 7 bases from V and 1 base from J, leaving 13 bases between.

Many counts were recorded for this clonotype. The gene calls are TRBV20-1 and TRBJ1-1, with unresolved D. CDR1 and CDR2 (germline): DFQATT, SNEGSKA (reference sequence). This CDR3 is built from 15 residues. Between the trimmed V and J ends, which lost 4 bases and 1 base, there was a span of 16 bases. This chain's CDR3 is CSAITSGTANTEAFF. The DNA for the CDR3 is TGCAGTGCTATTACGAGCGGAACGGCGAACACTGAAGCTTTCTTT.

This clonotype came up a few times. The chain has TRBV4-1 and TRBJ2-5, with D uncertain. Germline V lookup: CDR1 MGHRA, CDR2 YSYEKL. The V and J ends lost 2 bases and 5 bases respectively, with 21 bases between them. The CDR3 totals 17 residues. The CDR3 DNA is TGCGCCAGCAGCCAAACGAAAGGAAGGACGGCGGCGGAGACCCAGTACTTC. The encoded protein is CASSQTKGRTAAETQYF.

This clonotype came up many times. The rearrangement joins TRBV19 to TRBJ2-1, with TRBD2 identical over 11 bases. This CDR3 comprises 19 residues. Per germline, CDR1 LNHDA and CDR2 SQIVND (reference sequence). J gave up 8 bases and V 6 bases, and 21 bases lay outside the gene matches. CDR3 sequence reads: CASRDRGTAKLAGVDEQFF. The CDR3 bases are TGTGCCAGTAGAGACAGGGGTACGGCAAAACTAGCGGGAGTAGATGAGCAGTTCTTC. The full variable domain, its missing parts supplied by reference TRBV19 and TRBJ2-1, is DGGITQSPKYLFRKEGQNVTLSCEQNLNHDAMYWYRQDPGQGLRLIYYSQIVNDFQKGDIAEGYSVSREKKESFPLTVTSAQKNPTAFYLCASRDRGTAKLAGVDEQFFGPGTRLTVL.

In this sample, this clonotype turned up many times. The chain joins TRBV12-3 or TRBV12-4 to TRBJ2-7, with TRBD1 matching over 10 bases. The CDR3 totals 16 residues. Trimming took 6 bases from V and 1 from J; bases not matched to a gene: 9. In DNA form, the CDR3 reads TGTGCCAGCAGCTCCGTGGGGACAGGGGCTTCCTACGAGCAGTACTTC. It is translated as CASSSVGTGASYEQYF.

The rearrangement joins TRBV5-6 to TRBJ2-5; 9 bases fit TRBD1. The CDR3 runs to 15 residues. V dropped 4 bases and J dropped 4; count of bases not matched to a gene: 8. Germline CDR1 and CDR2: SGHDT and YYEEEE. CDR3 DNA: TGTGCCAGCAGCCTGACAGGGGGTAGAAGAGAGACCCAGTACTTC. Translation: CASSLTGGRRETQYF.

The CDR3 sequence: CASSPWTGKGTDTQYF. The CDR3 region has the DNA TGTGCCAGCAGTCCGTGGACCGGCAAGGGGACAGATACGCAGTATTTT. This sequence joins TRBV12-3 or TRBV12-4 and TRBJ2-3, with TRBD1 as a possible D gene (5 bases). The length of the CDR3 is 16 residues. V lost 5 bases, J lost 3 bases, and 18 bases lay in between.

This clonotype was seen only a few times. This CDR3 is CASQGGSEWEQFF. CDR3 bases: TGTGCCAGTCAGGGCGGTAGTGAGTGGGAGCAGTTCTTC. The chain couples TRBV18 to TRBJ2-1; D may be TRBD1 (5 bases). Germline-derived CDR1 and CDR2 are KGHSH and LQKENI. Trimming took 9 bases from V and 10 from J, leaving 19 bases between them. The CDR3 is made up of 13 amino acids.

There are a few counts of this clonotype. CDR3 in amino acids: CSERRSYTDTQYF. The CDR3, as DNA: TGCAGTGAACGTCGGTCCTACACAGATACGCAGTATTTT. The chain uses TRBV20-1 and TRBJ2-3; D unclear. CDR1 is DFQATT and CDR2 is SNEGSKA in the germline V gene (reference sequence). Trimming removed 7 bases at V and 2 bases at J, with 13 bases between. The CDR3 totals 13 residues.

This clonotype was observed at least ten times. This chain connects TRBV7-2 to TRBJ2-7; 7 bases map to TRBD2. The CDR3 consists of 16 residues. With 4 bases clipped from V and 2 bases from J, the junction kept 11 bases outside the gene matches. Germline V gene lookup returns CDR1 SGHTA and CDR2 FQGNSA. CDR3 DNA sequence: TGTGCCAGCAGCTCCGCAAGCGGGGTTCGCACCTACGAGCAGTACTTC. Translated, it gives CASSSASGVRTYEQYF.

The sample holds many counts of this clonotype. This sequence joins TRBV2 and TRBJ2-7; D is tentatively TRBD1 or TRBD2 (5 bases each). The CDR3 covers 16 residues. With 4 bases removed from V and 5 bases from J, the gap between germline ends came to 21 bases. The germline V gene has CDR1 SNHLY and CDR2 FYNNEI. The CDR3 is CASSATGTLLAHEQYF. CDR3 DNA: TGTGCCAGCAGTGCAACCGGGACCCTTTTAGCCCACGAGCAGTACTTC.

This clonotype occurred a few times. V gene TRBV7-3 combines with J gene TRBJ2-1, with 8 bases lining up with TRBD2. The CDR3 is made up of 15 amino acids. Germline V gene sequence: CDR1 SGHTA, CDR2 FQGTGA. Trimming removed 5 bases from V and 5 bases from J; junction bases left unmatched: 8. CDR3 protein: CASSPTRGGHNEQFF. In nucleotides, the CDR3 is TGTGCCAGCAGCCCCACCCGGGGGGGCCACAATGAGCAGTTCTTC.

There are many counts of this clonotype. This chain uses TRBV6-1 with TRBJ2-7; D not resolved. This CDR3 region has 13 residues. V was clipped by 7 bases and J by 0 bases, with 10 bases between them. CDR1 is MNHNS and CDR2 is SASEGT in the germline V gene. The CDR3 region has the DNA TGTGCCAGCACGCCTCCAAGCTCCTACGAGCAGTACTTC. Encoded protein: CASTPPSSYEQYF.